What follows is one TCR beta chain and its context. Original analysis: Cell counts per sample came from amplifying reference gene primers. TCRdb's table, derived via immunoSEQ multiplex PCR, lists solely in-frame clones and lacks some. V and J calls and clone size are copied from that table; D and trimming were computed from the DNA. The sample lists approximately 240,000 clones, approximately 84% seen once, with under 4.5% in the top ten. CDR1 LNHDA and CDR2 SQIVND come from the germline V gene (reference sequence). V was pared by 5 bases and J by 1 base, with 11 bases between. This CDR3 is 14 amino acids long. This record belongs to a study of blood T cell repertoires in COVID-19. Looking at the study overall: Samples representing acute and convalescent COVID-19 were sourced from the United States, Italy and Spain.

This clonotype was obtained from a man aged 50 to 60 with acute or convalescent COVID-19. This chain links TRBV19 with TRBJ1-1; TRBD1 might be the D (5 bases). Sample: peripheral blood. CDR3: CASSGMGPNTEAFF. The DNA for the CDR3 is TGTGCCAGTAGTGGTATGGGGCCGAACACTGAAGCTTTCTTT. The full variable domain, in which reference TRBV19 and TRBJ1-1 provide the parts outside the CDR3, is DGGITQSPKYLFRKEGQNVTLSCEQNLNHDAMYWYRQDPGQGLRLIYYSQIVNDFQKGDIAEGYSVSREKKESFPLTVTSAQKNPTAFYLCASSGMGPNTEAFFGQGTRLTVV.